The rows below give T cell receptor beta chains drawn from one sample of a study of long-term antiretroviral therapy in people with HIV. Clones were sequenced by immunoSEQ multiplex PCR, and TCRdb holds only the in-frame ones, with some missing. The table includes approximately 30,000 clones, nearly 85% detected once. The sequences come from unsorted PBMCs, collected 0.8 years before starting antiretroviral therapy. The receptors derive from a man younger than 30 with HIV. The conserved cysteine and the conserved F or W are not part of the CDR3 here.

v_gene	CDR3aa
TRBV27	ASSSQNTGELF
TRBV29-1	SVMPQGNTEAF
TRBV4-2	ASSQDSGQHYTNEKLF
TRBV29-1	SVGEGESGEQY
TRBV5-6	ASSFWAFLPGANVLT
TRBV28	ASRTGVGGSNEQF
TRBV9	ASSVVGTMGETQY
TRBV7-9	ASSRDRVNTGELF
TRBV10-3	AISDWDSNNEQF
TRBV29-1	SVVPLLGLAGGDSGTDTQY
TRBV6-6	ASRRRDSGNTEAF
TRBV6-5	ASSLTQGGAEAF
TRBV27	ASSSRGTNEKLF
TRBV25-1	ASSEYNLPSPQH
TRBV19	ATTLAGVSNEQF
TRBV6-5	ASSFGTSPSSYEQY
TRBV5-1	ASSSDRLEGYT
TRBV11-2	ASSLVMGFSEAF
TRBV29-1	SVGEFSPLH
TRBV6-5	ASSYRQGGAKNIQY
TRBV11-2	ASSSGRTQETQY
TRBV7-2	ASSLAAGGTGYGYT
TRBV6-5	ASSGGGASTDTQY
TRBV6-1	ASSEGTGGSDTQY
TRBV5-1	ASSPGTRRIDEQY
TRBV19	ASSSGRAGEQF
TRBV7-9	ASSQEQGAEGYT
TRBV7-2	ASSPGQGPYEQY
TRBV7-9	ASSSFLGSHYYEQY
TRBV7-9	ASSLVLADEQY
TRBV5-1	ASSLWTGSEAEAF
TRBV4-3	ASSQDYEAISGNTIY
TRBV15	ATSRLGSESGNTIY
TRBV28	ASSADKGKNTEAF
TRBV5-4	ASSLGSRETQY
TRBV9	ASSVGQGDFYGYT
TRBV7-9	ASRVDREYNEQF
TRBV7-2	ASSLLVGVPYEQY
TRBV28	ASRTPRTGNYGYT
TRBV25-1	ASSEPGDKTEAF
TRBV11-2	ASRSTGGWYEQY
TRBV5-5	ASSLDSGQTGYT
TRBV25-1	ASSAQYNEQF
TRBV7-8	ASSLTGQKNSPLH
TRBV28	ASSIPELLYEQY
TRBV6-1	ASTETSGYEQY
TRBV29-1	SVDGRVSYNEQF
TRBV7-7	ASSFTRNYEQY
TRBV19	ASSIPTEGGGGNQPQH
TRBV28	ASSLGTSGTNHEQY
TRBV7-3	ASSPLGGDGYT
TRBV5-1	ASSAQVAYEQY
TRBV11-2	ASSPGTGYGYT
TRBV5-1	ASSAPGLDSSGNTIY
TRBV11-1	ASSPGLAGYEQY
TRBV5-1	ASSRGTDQETQY
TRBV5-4	ASSPWTSGPRYEQF